Here is one TCR beta chain with its context. The target antigen is unknown. The CDR3 is 16 residues long. In germline, CDR1 is SGHKS, CDR2 YYEKEE (reference sequence). Deletions cut 0 bases from V and 2 bases from J, with 11 bases between. The TCR beta cDNA libraries contained unique molecular identifiers. TCRdb analysed the PCR reads with MiXCR anew, one entry per CDR3 protein. The sample carries about 540,000 distinct CDR3 sequences, 30% to 40% recorded once. This record comes from a study of post-analysis software for immune sequencing data. About the research overall: Relapsing-remitting, secondary progressive and progressive-relapsing multiple sclerosis courses were included.

General observations from the study: A handful of TRBV segments were significantly more frequent in patients than in controls. TRBV5-6, TRBV5-1 and TRBV20-1 were among these segments. Controls had significantly higher normalized Chao1 diversity than multiple sclerosis patients.

The TCR sequence derives from a girl between 2 and 17 years old with multiple sclerosis. V is TRBV5-5 and J is TRBJ2-2; D is unresolved. Source material: blood. CDR3 in DNA: TGTGCCAGCAGCTTGGGGCCAGACCCTAACACCGGGGAGCTGTTTTTT. Translation gives CASSLGPDPNTGELFF.